This record looks at one T cell receptor beta chain sequence and its context. This clone has only one observation. The clone's antigen remains unknown. No quality values exist for individual bases; no much larger clone is one base distant. The sample comes from a study of blood T cell repertoires in COVID-19 (dated by TCRdb to 2018 to 2020). In the study overall: Samples covering the acute and convalescent phases of COVID-19 were provided by collaborators in the United States, Italy and Spain. Deeply sampled blood TCRbeta repertoires from subjects exposed to, actively infected with, or recovered from COVID-19 were included in the dataset. Samples came from the ongoing ImmuneRACE study (first 160 participants) plus 1,254 subjects from 6 global collaborators. Where available, HLA class I and class II types were taken from metadata supplied by the sample provider and were not determined by assay-based typing. The repertoires were released in a freely available public database intended as a resource for research on the immune response to SARS-CoV-2. The sample metadata nearly always contained a de-identified subject ID, COVID-19 status, age in years and sex. The material from the prospective study consisted of cDNA or gDNA derived from T cells, B-cell-depleted T cells, or PBMCs. On the study overall, not on this receptor specifically: How much clinical and demographic metadata was included differed by source and by participant, and the metadata was provided uncurated.

Each collaborating institution followed its own protocols to collect whole blood in K2EDTA tubes. For TCRbeta analysis, collaborators shipped samples as frozen whole blood, isolated PBMCs, or DNA extracted from either of those sample types. The CDR3 has 17 amino acids, counting the end cysteine and phenylalanine. The retained sequence is limited to the CDR3, 51 bases, with the frame set at the first base. TCRbeta CDR3 regions were amplified from genomic DNA by means of the immunoSEQ Assay, a bias-controlled multiplex PCR. The authors processed their data as follows. The number of nucleated cells in each sample was estimated from the amplification of reference gene primers within the assay. Sequence reads were collapsed and filtered to measure the absolute abundance of every unique TCRbeta CDR3 rearrangement. Productive Simpson clonality was computed per sample as the square root of Simpson's diversity index over productive rearrangements. TCRdb obtained this table from immuneACCESS and retained in-frame rearrangements with V and J assigned. These tables miss some clones; where compared with another copy, unresolved V genes account for less than half of the shortfall, and the remainder is unexplained. V and J calls and clone size follow that table, whereas D and trimming were derived from the DNA. This sample lists tens of thousands of clones; 90% were detected once. Approximately 3% of the sample rests with the top ten.

The TCR comes from a man aged 45-60 years with active COVID-19. The chain employs TRBV1 and TRBJ1-3; the table names TRBD1, a call not compared with the DNA. TRBV1 is flagged as a pseudogene. Source material: peripheral blood. The nucleotides are TGCACCAGCAGCCAAGAAAGAGGTTTTTCGAAACAGGGCACCATATATTTT. Its coded protein is CTSSQERGFSKQGTIYF.